A single sample is the source of the 24 T cell receptor beta chains below, sequenced in a study of control samples from healthy donors and cancer patients. Data came from immunoSEQ multiplex PCR; TCRdb stores just in-frame clones and leaves some out. The data show about 58,000 clones, less than 95% seen once. Source material: blood. All receptors derive from a man aged 30-40 years in good health.

Regarding this clone: Sequence at one end of the junction differs from germline and may be a read error. The sample carries other DNA sequences with the same CDR3. V usage is TRBV25-1 and J usage is TRBJ1-2; 9 bases map to TRBD1. Germline CDR1 reads MGHDK; CDR2 reads SYGVNS. The CDR3 runs to 14 residues. CDR3 sequence reads: CASSGGTGQPSYTF. CDR3 nucleotides: TGCGCCAGCAGTGGAGGGACAGGGCAGCCAAGCTACACCTTC.

The gene calls are TRBV28 and TRBJ1-2, with TRBD1 as a possible D gene (5 bases). CDR3 length equals 14 residues. The V end was cut by 3 bases, the J end by 0 bases, with 8 bases between. CDR1 and CDR2 (germline): MDHEN, SYDVKM. In DNA, the CDR3 is TGTGCCAGCAGTTTTCAGGGAGCTAACTATGGCTACACCTTC. Translated: CASSFQGANYGYTF.

CDR3 sequence (DNA): TGTGCCAGCAGCTTACTCGCCGCAACTAATGAAAAACTGTTTTTT. Translating it yields CASSLLAATNEKLFF. The rearrangement uses TRBV7-9 and TRBJ1-4; no clear D gene. This CDR3 has 15 residues. Trimming stripped 2 bases from V and 0 bases from J, with 7 bases between. Germline-derived CDR1 and CDR2 are SEHNR and FQNEAQ (reference sequence). Full variable domain (missing parts from reference TRBV7-9 and TRBJ1-4): DTGVSQNPRHKITKRGQNVTFRCDPISEHNRLYWYRQTLGQGPEFLTYFQNEAQLEKSRLLSDRFSAERPKGSFSTLEIQRTEQGDSAMYLCASSLLAATNEKLFFGSGTQLSVL.

The chain links TRBV4-1 to TRBJ2-1; TRBD2 matches at 13 bases. Looked up from germline, CDR1 is MGHRA and CDR2 is YSYEKL. The CDR3 is 16 residues long. J lost 4 bases, V lost 4 bases, and 4 bases had no gene match. The CDR3 DNA reads as TGCGCCAGCAGCCGAGAGACTAGCGGGGGGTACAATGAGCAGTTCTTC. Translation: CASSRETSGGYNEQFF.

This clone was observed a single time. The chain is built from TRBV6-6 and TRBJ2-7; possibly TRBD1 for D (6 bases). The germline CDR1 and CDR2 sequences are MNHNY and SVGAGI (reference sequence). V was clipped by 4 bases and J by 5 bases, with 15 bases between them. This CDR3 has 14 residues. In nucleotides, the CDR3 is TGTGCCAGCAGTTCCGGGACAACAATCAACGAGCAGTACTTC. The encoded protein is CASSSGTTINEQYF.

The DNA for the CDR3 is TGTGCCATCAGTGAGGGGACAGGGGGCACTGAAGCTTTCTTT. Its translation: CAISEGTGGTEAFF. The V gene is TRBV10-3, the J gene TRBJ1-1; 11 bases match TRBD1. The ends lost 2 bases at V and 4 bases at J; junction bases unmatched: 0. Germline CDR1 ENHRY, CDR2 SYGVKD. This CDR3 comprises 14 residues.

The V call is TRBV6-5, the J call TRBJ1-6, with 7 bases matching TRBD1. The CDR3 extends over 15 amino acids. V trimming: 0 bases; J trimming: 5 bases; junction bases outside the gene matches: 1. Per germline, CDR1 MNHEY and CDR2 SVGAGI. DNA for the CDR3: TGTGCCAGCAGTTACTCAGGGACAGATAATTCACCCCTCCACTTT. Translating it yields CASSYSGTDNSPLHF.

The chain carries TRBV28 and TRBJ1-2; no firm D call. Germline V gene sequence: CDR1 MDHEN, CDR2 SYDVKM. Trimming took off 6 bases at V and 3 bases at J, with 14 bases between the two ends. The CDR3 loop spans 14 amino acids. CDR3 protein: CASRLPAQHYGYTF. The CDR3 coding sequence is TGTGCCAGCAGGCTACCGGCACAGCACTATGGCTACACCTTC.

This clone has a single count. The chain links TRBV9 to TRBJ2-2, with TRBD2 matching over 10 bases. Germline assignment: CDR1 SGDLS and CDR2 YYNGEE. This CDR3 comprises 16 residues. The J segment lost 5 bases and the V segment lost 0 bases, leaving 4 bases of the junction unmatched. The CDR3 DNA reads TGTGCCAGCAGCGTAGGAACTAGCGGGAAAACCGGGGAGCTGTTTTTT. This gives the protein CASSVGTSGKTGELFF.

The gene calls are TRBV7-2 and TRBJ2-7, with D hard to call. Trimming left V 5 bases short and J 3 bases short, with 8 bases between. The CDR3 totals 12 residues. Germline lookup yields CDR1 SGHTA and CDR2 FQGNSA. CDR3 amino acids: CASSISDYEQYF. For the CDR3, the DNA is TGTGCCAGCAGCATCTCCGACTACGAGCAGTACTTC.

This sequence joins TRBV6-2 or TRBV6-3 and TRBJ2-5, with TRBD2 matching over 7 bases. V lost 7 bases and J lost 2; bases outside the gene matches: 7. Germline loops: CDR1 MNHEY, CDR2 SVGEGT. This CDR3 is 14 amino acids long. The CDR3 sequence: CASIPGGLQETQYF. CDR3 sequence (DNA): TGTGCCAGCATCCCGGGGGGACTTCAAGAGACCCAGTACTTC.

The CDR3 protein is CASSPWGLRETQYF. CDR3 nucleotides: TGTGCCAGCAGCCCCTGGGGTTTACGAGAGACCCAGTACTTC. V is TRBV14 and J is TRBJ2-5; no firm D call. Deletions cut 4 bases from V and 4 bases from J, with 13 bases between. The CDR3 spans 14 residues. CDR1 is SGHDN, CDR2 FVKESK, per germline. Looking up the rest from reference TRBV14 and TRBJ2-5 gives the full variable domain: EAGVTQFPSHSVIEKGQTVTLRCDPISGHDNLYWYRRVMGKEIKFLLHFVKESKQDESGMPNNRFLAERTGGTYSTLKVQPAELEDSGVYFCASSPWGLRETQYFGPGTRLLVL.

The V call is TRBV5-4, the J call TRBJ2-2, with TRBD2 matching over 10 bases. Germline V gene lookup returns CDR1 SGHNT and CDR2 YYREEE (reference sequence). The junction had 4 bases not matched to a gene; V was cut back by 2 bases and J by 6 bases. This CDR3 region has 15 residues. The CDR3 is CASSFATSGPGELFF. In nucleotides, the CDR3 is TGTGCCAGCAGCTTTGCGACTAGCGGGCCCGGGGAGCTGTTTTTT.

The chain joins TRBV30 to TRBJ2-3; D is possibly TRBD1 (7 bases). The CDR3 totals 16 residues. Germline lookup yields CDR1 GTSNPN and CDR2 SVGIG (reference sequence). V shed 2 bases and J shed 5 bases, with 20 bases lying between them. DNA for the CDR3: TGTGCCTGGAGTCCCCCGGGCAGGGGGGCCGGAGATACGCAGTATTTT. This sequence encodes CAWSPPGRGAGDTQYF.

V and J are TRBV4-1 and TRBJ2-2, with 9 bases matching TRBD1. The length of the CDR3 is 19 residues. Germline CDR1 and CDR2: MGHRA and YSYEKL. V lost 0 bases and J lost 3; bases outside the gene matches: 11. The CDR3 sequence is CASSQDGPGTGIDTGELFF. The CDR3 bases are TGCGCCAGCAGCCAAGATGGACCCGGGACAGGGATCGACACCGGGGAGCTGTTTTTT.

This chain links TRBV19 with TRBJ1-2; D might be TRBD1 (5 bases). CDR3 size: 12 residues. CDR1 and CDR2 from the germline V gene are LNHDA and SQIVND (reference sequence). V was cut by 10 bases and J by 4 bases, with 13 bases left in between. CDR3 sequence (DNA): TGTGCCACCCGGACCGGGGCCTATGGCTACACCTTC. Its translation: CATRTGAYGYTF.

This clone was counted a few times. The genes are TRBV19 and TRBJ1-2; no reliable D call. V was shortened by 10 bases and J by 6 bases, with 15 bases between the two germline ends. The V gene's germline CDR1 is LNHDA and CDR2 SQIVND (reference sequence). The CDR3 runs to 12 residues. The CDR3 is CATRVGSDGYTF. The CDR3 nucleotides read TGTGCCACCCGGGTGGGTTCTGATGGCTACACCTTC.

J is TRBJ2-7 and V is TRBV19; 7 positions agree with TRBD1. With V trimmed by 6 bases and J by 3 bases, 5 bases remained unmatched. Germline CDR1 and CDR2: LNHDA and SQIVND (reference sequence). This CDR3 is 13 amino acids long. In DNA form, the CDR3 reads TGTGCCAGTAGCCATACAGGGGTCTACGAGCAGTACTTC. Protein product: CASSHTGVYEQYF.

This rearrangement joins TRBV13 to TRBJ2-1; unclear D gene. The CDR3 contains 15 residues. Trimming left V 2 bases short and J 3 bases short, with 11 bases between. Germline loops: CDR1 PRHDT, CDR2 FYEKMQ (reference sequence). CDR3 DNA: TGTGCCAGCAGCTTACGACTGAACAACTACAATGAGCAGTTCTTC. Residues: CASSLRLNNYNEQFF.

The rearrangement uses TRBV3-1 (or the pseudogene TRBV3-2) and TRBJ1-5; no clear D gene. Germline CDR1 LGHDT, CDR2 YNNKEL (reference sequence). The CDR3 extends over 13 amino acids. The V end was cut by 4 bases, the J end by 9 bases, with 13 bases between. The CDR3 DNA reads TGTGCCAGCAGCCCCGAGACCGGTGTGCCCCAGCATTTT. It encodes CASSPETGVPQHF.

The sample holds a few counts of this clone. The gene calls are TRBV19 and TRBJ1-5, with D uncertain. Germline V gene data show CDR1 as LNHDA and CDR2 as SQIVND (reference sequence). This CDR3 comprises 12 residues. V gave up 7 bases and J gave up 4 bases, with 8 bases separating them. Written as DNA, the CDR3 is TGTGCCAGTACCCCCGGTAATCAGCCCCAGCATTTT. The encoded protein is CASTPGNQPQHF. Full variable domain (rest looked up from reference TRBV19 and TRBJ1-5): DGGITQSPKYLFRKEGQNVTLSCEQNLNHDAMYWYRQDPGQGLRLIYYSQIVNDFQKGDIAEGYSVSREKKESFPLTVTSAQKNPTAFYLCASTPGNQPQHFGDGTRLSIL.

The J gene is TRBJ2-5, the V gene TRBV5-1; TRBD2 agrees at 8 bases. The trim removed 0 bases at V and 5 bases at J, leaving 6 bases unmatched. CDR1 is SGHRS and CDR2 is YFSETQ in the germline V gene. The CDR3 loop spans 15 amino acids. CDR3 DNA sequence: TGCGCCAGCAGCTTGGCCGCTAGCGGGCGGGAGACCCAGTACTTC. The encoded protein is CASSLAASGRETQYF. The full variable domain, its missing parts supplied by reference TRBV5-1 and TRBJ2-5, is KAGVTQTPRYLIKTRGQQVTLSCSPISGHRSVSWYQQTPGQGLQFLFEYFSETQRNKGNFPGRFSGRQFSNSRSEMNVSTLELGDSALYLCASSLAASGRETQYFGPGTRLLVL.

This chain uses TRBV7-9 with TRBJ2-5; D possibly matches TRBD1 or TRBD2 (5 bases each). Trimming took 1 base from V and 5 from J, leaving 8 bases between them. The CDR3 is made up of 13 amino acids. Germline CDR1 and CDR2: SEHNR and FQNEAQ (reference sequence). The CDR3 DNA sequence: TGTGCCAGCAGCTTAGGGGGGAAGGAGACCCAGTACTTC. Protein: CASSLGGKETQYF.

The chain carries TRBV18 and TRBJ2-6, with no clear D. The germline CDR1 and CDR2 sequences are KGHSH and LQKENI. V lost 2 bases, J lost 0 bases, and 8 bases lay in between. The CDR3 totals 16 residues. The CDR3 loop is CASSPKVLSGANVLTF. CDR3 DNA sequence: TGTGCCAGCTCACCAAAGGTACTCTCTGGGGCCAACGTCCTGACTTTC.